This TCR beta chain was observed in a study of T cells after yellow fever vaccination (dated by TCRdb to about 2019). Regarding the research as a whole: The SMART-Seq v4 Ultra Low Input RNA kit was used to prepare libraries from fractions with low cell numbers. Two healthy male donors, one aged 18 to 29 and one aged 30 to 40 years, made up the cohort. Bulk PBMC replicates and cell subsets were isolated from blood drawn at multiple timepoints before and after both primary and secondary immunization. Bulk TCR alpha and beta repertoires were sequenced longitudinally to track T-cell clones before and after primary and booster YFV17D yellow fever vaccination.

Study-level results and caveats: Compared with the primary T-cell response, the secondary T-cell response was weaker but faster, peaking on day 5 rather than day 15. A small share of clonotypes occurred in both CD4 and CD8 compartments, likely arising from convergent recombination. Computational filtering was required because FACS-sorted repertoires could contain abundant contaminating clonotypes from the bulk population. After the booster, most of the clones that had expanded following primary vaccination were detected again (roughly 96% of CD4 and around 88% of CD8), which suggests that memory was broadly maintained. The study included only two donors, which limits how far the findings can be generalized.

TCR cDNA was synthesized by 5'RACE template switching, through which a universal primer site and unique molecular identifiers were introduced. Priming of cDNA synthesis was performed from both the TCR alpha and TCR beta constant segments. Library amplification involved two PCR steps, and the second step added sample barcodes and sequencing adapters. Libraries were sequenced on Illumina HiSeq 2500 (2x100 bp) or NovaSeq (2x150 bp). As for the authors' bioinformatics: Reads were demultiplexed and collapsed into UMI consensus sequences with MIGEC, and V(D)J alignment was performed with MiXCR. Using edgeR on replicate PBMC samples, clonotypes were called vaccine-responding if FDR was below 0.01 and the log2 fold change was above 5 up to day 15. CD4 or CD8 identity was assigned to each bulk clonotype according to whether the clonotype was present at higher abundance in the sequenced CD4 repertoire or the sequenced CD8 repertoire. TCRdb reworked the public reads: Q25 trimming with fastp, MiXCR clone assembly, productive beta chains retained. Duplicate CDR3 protein sequences are folded into a single record with the most common DNA and genes. TCRdb, not the original authors, processed these V and J calls. Across this sample there are approximately 340,000 distinct CDR3 sequences, with about 8.7% seen only once. About 20% of the sample is in the top ten clones.

At the junction V is shortened by 4 bases and J by 5 bases, with 11 bases in between. The germline V gene provides CDR1 MGHDK and CDR2 SYGVNS. From the cysteine up to the phenylalanine, the CDR3 has a length of 13 residues. Just CDR3 DNA is preserved here, 39 bases in frame from base 1. This clonotype came up a few times. Its antigen is unknown. No per-base quality is available; no much larger clone lies one base away. What this sample's treatment or condition label stands for: live attenuated yellow fever vaccine strain. Two biological replicates of bulk PBMCs were collected at each blood-draw timepoint. A standard Ficoll-Paque protocol was used to isolate PBMCs from peripheral blood. TriZol was used to extract RNA from bulk PBMCs, from CD4 and CD8 fractions, and from dextramer-positive and dextramer-negative fractions.

Sequencing was performed on PBMCs, taken on the day of the first yellow fever vaccination. The chain is made from TRBV25-1 and TRBJ2-5; a weak D assignment points to TRBD2 (5 bases agree). The source is a man younger than 30 who received the YFV17D yellow fever vaccine. The DNA reads as follows: TGTGCCAGCAGTGGACTATACTCGGAGACCCAGTACTTC. The resulting protein is CASSGLYSETQYF.